The sequence of this TCR beta chain was determined in a study of graft-versus-host responses after intestinal transplantation. Study at large: Recipients were all induced with anti-thymocyte globulin, then given tacrolimus and steroids for 2 to 4 years. General study results and limits: Early after transplant, HvG clones declined as circulating GvH clones peaked. Subjects displaying graft-donor T cell macrochimerism possessed elevated graft-versus-host to host-versus-graft clonal ratios inside allografts.

The CDR3 has 12 amino acids. The germline CDR1 and CDR2 sequences are ENHRY and SYGVKD. Trimming took off 0 bases at V and 4 bases at J, with 4 bases between the two ends. Comments on this clone: Its antigen is as yet unknown.

This table comes from immunoSEQ multiplex PCR, and its TCRdb copy is limited to in-frame clones, with some not included. The sample records about 86,000 clones, 88% being singletons. This sequence joins TRBV10-3 and TRBJ2-7, with D unclear. The clonotype originates from a human donor who was the organ donor for an intestinal transplant. The specimen comprised unstimulated CD4+ T cells sorted from spleen or lymph node cells, sampled before transplant. DNA for the CDR3: TGTGCCATCAGTGAGTCTCAGTACGAGCAGTACTTC. Protein sequence: CAISESQYEQYF.